The clone carrying this T cell receptor beta chain came up a few times. Amplification of TCR alpha and beta CDR3 regions from RNA used iRepertoire nested multiplex PCR. TCRdb called the multiplex PCR reads again in MiXCR, with one record for every CDR3 protein. The table records 400,000 or so distinct CDR3 sequences, 41% of them present only once. This entry comes from a study of glioma-infiltrating T cells. The CDR3 is made up of 13 amino acids. V lost 1 base and J 3 bases, leaving 10 bases between the germline ends. Germline V gene lookup returns CDR1 DFQATT and CDR2 SNEGSKA (reference sequence). The chain is built from TRBV20-1 and TRBJ2-7, with D hard to call. Sample: glioma tissue, nonneoplastic brain tissue, or PBMCs (not recorded which). The TCR comes from a human donor with low-grade glioma or glioblastoma, undergoing nonglioma brain surgery, or in good health (not recorded which). CDR3 sequence reads: CSARVQPLYEQYF. The CDR3 DNA reads as TGCAGTGCTAGAGTGCAGCCCCTCTACGAGCAGTACTTC.